This record covers a single T cell receptor (beta chain). Its specific antigen is unknown. No much larger clone exists at a distance of one base, and base qualities are not known. After PBMCs were isolated by density centrifugation and stained for CD3, CD4 and CD8, a FACSAria was used to sort CD4+ and CD8+ T cells. Unaffected controls provided scalp biopsies and blood samples. Libraries were built with the immunoSEQ multiplex PCR assay. To provide template for TCR sequencing, every sample had RNA extracted and reverse transcribed into cDNA. SuperScript III was used to make first-strand cDNA, primed with a 2:1 mix of oligo-dT and random hexamers. Amplification bias was assessed with a synthetic immune receptor repertoire, and residual bias was removed computationally. On the study's bioinformatics: Raw reads were preprocessed to remove errors, and CDR3 was defined according to IMGT conventions as the region from the conserved cysteine to phenylalanine. Clonality was computed as 1 minus the Shannon entropy, with the entropy normalized by log2 of the number of productive unique TCRs. Scalp TCRbeta sequences were cross-referenced with sorted blood CD4 and CD8 repertoires so that the CD4 or CD8 identity of scalp clones could be inferred. Imported from immuneACCESS, the table was reduced by TCRdb to in-frame sequences with V and J called. These copies leave out some clones; in studies compared against another copy, an unresolved V gene accounts for under half, and the cause of the remainder is not known. The DNA gave D and trimming, while V, J and clone size come from that table. The sample yields around 150,000 clones; 62% were counted once. The leading ten clones occupy 30% to 45% of the sample.

The data are from a study of CD8+ T cells in alopecia areata (dated by TCRdb to between 2017 and 2018). About the study as a whole: To study T cell clonal expansion in alopecia areata, the researchers applied high-throughput TCRbeta sequencing to both the C3H/HeJ mouse model and human patients. Human TCRbeta sequencing covered scalp tissue and sorted CD4+ and CD8+ peripheral blood T cells from patchy and totalis/universalis alopecia areata patients and healthy controls. Scalp clonality was compared across normal scalp (n=4), patchy alopecia areata scalp (n=8), and alopecia totalis/universalis scalp (n=8). RNA was extracted with the PAXgene miRNA kit for fixed scalp, the miRNeasy kit for PBMCs, and the RNeasy kit for mouse skin. TCRbeta CDR3 regions were amplified by immunoSEQ multiplex PCR with 35 Vbeta forward and 13 Jbeta reverse primers. Results the study describes overall, beyond this receptor: Resident alphabeta T cells in normal human skin are also sequenced, complicating scalp TCR repertoire analysis, unlike mouse skin dominated by gammadelta T cells. Shared TCR sequences between patients were less evident than in mice, which may be partly attributable to HLA diversity in the patient population. Compared with normal scalp, lesional scalp had higher clonality and more expanded CD8+ clones, particularly in alopecia totalis/universalis, a pattern that suggests antigenic drive.

Trimming takes 3 bases from V and 0 bases from J, and the germline ends sit 7 bases apart. The CDR3 sequence holds 14 residues, the cysteine and phenylalanine included. The CDR3 DNA has 42 bases and is translated from base 1. Reading the germline V gene gives CDR1 SGDLS and CDR2 YYNGEE. This chain is built from TRBV9 and TRBJ1-5; matching of 5 bases hints at TRBD1 as the D gene. Sequencing input: CD8+ T cells sorted from blood. The receptor's source is a human donor in good health. The DNA sequence is TGTGCCAGCAGCGGGGGCTATAGCAATCAGCCCCAGCATTTT. It codes for CASSGGYSNQPQHF. With the portions outside the CDR3 filled from the reference TRBV9 and TRBJ1-5 genes, the complete variable region becomes DSGVTQTPKHLITATGQRVTLRCSPRSGDLSVYWYQQSLDQGLQFLIQYYNGEERAKGNILERFSAQQFPDLHSELNLSSLELGDSALYFCASSGGYSNQPQHFGDGTRLSIL.